The clone carrying this T cell receptor beta chain was picked up a small number of times. What it binds is unknown. This specimen comes from a study of regulatory T cells in long-lasting Graves disease. Study-wide points: Persistent patients shared more public clonotypes (approximately 2,700) than newly diagnosed patients (about 940).

CDR1 and CDR2 (germline): DFQATT, SNEGSKA (reference sequence). The CDR3 has 13 residues. Trimming stripped 6 bases from V and 5 bases from J, with 13 bases between. Time point denoted: newly diagnosed GD, antithyroid drugs for less than 3 months. The TCR library used RNA extracted from PBMCs. Building of the TCR beta libraries involved iRepertoire HTBI primers and Arm-PCR of CDR3 regions. TCRdb analysed the multiplex PCR reads with MiXCR anew, one entry per CDR3 protein. The sample shows roughly 530,000 distinct CDR3 sequences, 15% to 20% of them seen only once. Another study also made use of these data, one on T cells in Graves' hyperthyroidism and ophthalmopathy.

The TCR was taken from a woman aged 35-60 years with Graves disease. Sample: peripheral blood mononuclear cells (PBMCs), taken at new diagnosis, from a patient treated with antithyroid drugs. The chain joins TRBV20-1 to TRBJ1-4; no definite D call. This CDR3 reads CSAKRAENEKLFF. For the CDR3, the DNA is TGCAGTGCAAAGAGGGCAGAAAATGAAAAACTGTTTTTT.